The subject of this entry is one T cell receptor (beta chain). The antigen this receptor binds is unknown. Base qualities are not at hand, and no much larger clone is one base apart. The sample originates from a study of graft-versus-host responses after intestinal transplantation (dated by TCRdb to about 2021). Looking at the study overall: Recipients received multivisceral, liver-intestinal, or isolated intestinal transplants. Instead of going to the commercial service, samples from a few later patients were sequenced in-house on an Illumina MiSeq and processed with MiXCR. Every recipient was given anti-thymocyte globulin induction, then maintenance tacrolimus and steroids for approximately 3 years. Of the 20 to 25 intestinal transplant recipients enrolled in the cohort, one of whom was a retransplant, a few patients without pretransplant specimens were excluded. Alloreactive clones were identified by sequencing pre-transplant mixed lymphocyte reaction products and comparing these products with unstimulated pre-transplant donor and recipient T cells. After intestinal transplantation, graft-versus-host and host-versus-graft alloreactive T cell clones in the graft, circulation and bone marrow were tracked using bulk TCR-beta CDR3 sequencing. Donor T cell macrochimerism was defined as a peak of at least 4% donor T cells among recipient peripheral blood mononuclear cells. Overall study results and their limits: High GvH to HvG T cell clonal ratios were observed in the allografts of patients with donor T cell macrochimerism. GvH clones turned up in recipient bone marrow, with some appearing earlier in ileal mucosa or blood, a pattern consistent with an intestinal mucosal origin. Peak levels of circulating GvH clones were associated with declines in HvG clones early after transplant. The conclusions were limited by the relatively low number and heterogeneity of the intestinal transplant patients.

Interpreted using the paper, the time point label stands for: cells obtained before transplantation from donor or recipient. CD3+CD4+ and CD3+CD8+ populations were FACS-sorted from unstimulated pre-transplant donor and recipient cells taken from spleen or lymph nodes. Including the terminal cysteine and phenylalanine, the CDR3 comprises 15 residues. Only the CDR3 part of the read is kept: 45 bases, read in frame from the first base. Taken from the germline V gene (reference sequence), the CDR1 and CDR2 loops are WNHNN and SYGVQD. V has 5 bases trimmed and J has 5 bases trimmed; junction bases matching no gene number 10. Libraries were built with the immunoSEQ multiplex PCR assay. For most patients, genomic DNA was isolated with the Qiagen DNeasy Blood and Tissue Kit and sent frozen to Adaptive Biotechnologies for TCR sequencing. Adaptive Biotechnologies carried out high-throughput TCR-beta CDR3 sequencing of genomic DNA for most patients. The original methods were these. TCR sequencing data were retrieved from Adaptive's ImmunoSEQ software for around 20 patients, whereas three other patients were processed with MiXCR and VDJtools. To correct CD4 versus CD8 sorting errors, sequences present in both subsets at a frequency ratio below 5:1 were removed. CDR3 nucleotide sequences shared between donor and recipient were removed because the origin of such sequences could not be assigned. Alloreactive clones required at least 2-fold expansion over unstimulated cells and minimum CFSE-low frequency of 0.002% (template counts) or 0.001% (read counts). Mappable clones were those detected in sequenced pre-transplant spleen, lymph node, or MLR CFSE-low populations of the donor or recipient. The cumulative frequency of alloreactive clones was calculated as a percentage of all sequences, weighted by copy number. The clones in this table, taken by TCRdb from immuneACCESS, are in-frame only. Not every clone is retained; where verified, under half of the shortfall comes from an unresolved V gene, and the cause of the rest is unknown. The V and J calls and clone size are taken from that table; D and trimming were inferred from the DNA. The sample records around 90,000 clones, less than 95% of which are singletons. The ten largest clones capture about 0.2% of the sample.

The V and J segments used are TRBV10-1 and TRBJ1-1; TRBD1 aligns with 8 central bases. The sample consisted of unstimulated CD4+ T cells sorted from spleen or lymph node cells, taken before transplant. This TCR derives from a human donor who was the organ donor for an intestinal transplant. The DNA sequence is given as TGCGCCAGCAGTCTCACCCGACAGGGGCCAACTGAAGCTTTCTTT. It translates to CASSLTRQGPTEAFF.